This T cell receptor (beta chain) was recovered during a study of naive and memory T cell subsets. Study outcomes and limitations: In CD4 and CD8 cells, diversity dropped from naive through EMRA. Naive repertoires, especially CD8, held a few larger clonotypes, possibly memory cells re-expressing CD45RA. There was no ground truth to check naive and memory subset results. A clonotype means one alpha or beta sequence, not an alpha/beta pair.

On this clonotype: Its antigen is unknown.

The CDR3 is 15 amino acids. V was pared by 5 bases and J by 4 bases, with 12 bases between. An equimolar mix of two oligonucleotides served as the beta constant-region primer for TRBC1 and TRBC2. Four rounds of PCR amplified the ligated cDNA using nested alpha and beta constant-region primers plus SP2. Ligation attached a single-stranded oligonucleotide with a 12-nucleotide UMI and the SP2 primer to the cDNA 3' end. Using its own MiXCR run on the UMI-ligation and nested PCR reads, TCRdb lists one record per CDR3 protein. The sample consists of 150,000 or so distinct CDR3 sequences, about 20% of them appearing once.

Material for sequencing was naive CD4+ T cells from blood. The rearrangement joins TRBV12-3 or TRBV12-4 to TRBJ1-6, with D tentatively TRBD1 (5 bases). This TCR came from a human donor in good health. The CDR3 is CASSSRGLYNSPLHF. Here the CDR3 DNA reads TGTGCCAGCAGTAGCCGGGGCCTATATAATTCACCCCTCCACTTT.